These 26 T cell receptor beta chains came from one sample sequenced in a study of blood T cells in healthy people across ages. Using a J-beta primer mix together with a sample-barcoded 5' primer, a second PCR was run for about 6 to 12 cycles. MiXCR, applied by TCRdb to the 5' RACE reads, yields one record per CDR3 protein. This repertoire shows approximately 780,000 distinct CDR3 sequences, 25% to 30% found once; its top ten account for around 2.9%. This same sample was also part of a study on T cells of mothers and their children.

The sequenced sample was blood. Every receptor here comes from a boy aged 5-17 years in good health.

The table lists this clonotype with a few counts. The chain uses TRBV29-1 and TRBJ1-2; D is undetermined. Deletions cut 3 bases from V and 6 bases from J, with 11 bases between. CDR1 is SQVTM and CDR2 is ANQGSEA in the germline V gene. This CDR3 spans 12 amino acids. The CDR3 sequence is CSVEASQHGYTF. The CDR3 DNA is TGCAGCGTTGAGGCCAGCCAACATGGCTACACCTTC.

The CDR3 DNA reads as TGTGCCAGCAGTCCTCATGGCTGGGGGACTAAAGAAGAGACCCAGTACTTC. It is translated as CASSPHGWGTKEETQYF. The chain carries TRBV7-9 and TRBJ2-5, with 7 bases fitting TRBD2. Trimming took 6 bases from V and 3 from J; bases not matched to a gene: 16. Germline V gene lookup returns CDR1 SEHNR and CDR2 FQNEAQ (reference sequence). The CDR3 spans 17 residues.

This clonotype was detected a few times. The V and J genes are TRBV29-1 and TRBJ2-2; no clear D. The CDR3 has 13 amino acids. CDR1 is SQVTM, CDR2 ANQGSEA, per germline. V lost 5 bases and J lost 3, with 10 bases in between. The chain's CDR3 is CSVRNRDTGELFF. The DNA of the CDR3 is TGCAGCGTTAGGAACAGAGACACCGGGGAGCTGTTTTTT.

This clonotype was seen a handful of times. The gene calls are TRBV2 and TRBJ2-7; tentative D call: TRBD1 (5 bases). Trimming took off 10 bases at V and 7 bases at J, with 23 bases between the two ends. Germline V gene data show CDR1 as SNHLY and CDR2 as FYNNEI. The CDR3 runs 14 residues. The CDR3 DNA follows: TGTGCCACTTCCGAGGTGGGGCGCCTGGATGAGCAGTACTTC. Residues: CATSEVGRLDEQYF.

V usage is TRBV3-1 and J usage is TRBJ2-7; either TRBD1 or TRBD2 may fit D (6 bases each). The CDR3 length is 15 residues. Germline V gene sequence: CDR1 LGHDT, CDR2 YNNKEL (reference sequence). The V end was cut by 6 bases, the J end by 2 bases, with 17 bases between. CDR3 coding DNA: TGTGCCAGCAGTCGGGGGCCCACGGGAACCTACGAGCAGTACTTC. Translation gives CASSRGPTGTYEQYF.

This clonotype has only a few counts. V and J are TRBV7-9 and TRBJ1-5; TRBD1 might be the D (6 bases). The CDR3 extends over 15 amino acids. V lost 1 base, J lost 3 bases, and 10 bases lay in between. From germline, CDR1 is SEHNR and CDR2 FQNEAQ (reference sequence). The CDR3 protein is CASSLGGGVNQPQHF. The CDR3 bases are TGTGCCAGCAGCTTAGGTGGGGGCGTCAATCAGCCCCAGCATTTT.

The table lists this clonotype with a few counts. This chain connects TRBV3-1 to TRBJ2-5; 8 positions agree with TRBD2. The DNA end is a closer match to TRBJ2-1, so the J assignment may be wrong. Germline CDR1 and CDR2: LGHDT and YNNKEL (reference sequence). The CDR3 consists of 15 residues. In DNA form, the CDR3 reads TGTGCCAGCAGCCAGCAGCGGGGGACCTACAATGAGCAGTTCTTC. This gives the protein CASSQQRGTYNEQFF.

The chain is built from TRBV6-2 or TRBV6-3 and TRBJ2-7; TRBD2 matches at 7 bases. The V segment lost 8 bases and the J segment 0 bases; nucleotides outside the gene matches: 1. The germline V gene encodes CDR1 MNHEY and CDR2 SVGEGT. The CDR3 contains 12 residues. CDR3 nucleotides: TGTGCCAGCGGGGACTACTCCTACGAGCAGTACTTC. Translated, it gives CASGDYSYEQYF.

The CDR3 is CASRAGATQEQFF. The CDR3 DNA sequence: TGTGCCAGCAGGGCGGGGGCAACGCAGGAGCAGTTCTTC. The rearrangement links TRBV6-6 to TRBJ2-1; the D gene is possibly TRBD2 (7 bases). V was trimmed by 6 bases and J by 10 bases, leaving 16 bases between them. Germline CDR1 MNHNY, CDR2 SVGAGI (reference sequence). CDR3 size: 13 residues.

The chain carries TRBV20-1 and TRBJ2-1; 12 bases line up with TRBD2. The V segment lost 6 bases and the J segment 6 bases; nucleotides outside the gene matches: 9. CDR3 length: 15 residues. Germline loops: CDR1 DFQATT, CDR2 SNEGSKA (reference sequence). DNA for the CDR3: TGCAGTGCCCCCAGACTAGCGGGGGCGTCCAATGAGCAGTTCTTC. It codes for CSAPRLAGASNEQFF.

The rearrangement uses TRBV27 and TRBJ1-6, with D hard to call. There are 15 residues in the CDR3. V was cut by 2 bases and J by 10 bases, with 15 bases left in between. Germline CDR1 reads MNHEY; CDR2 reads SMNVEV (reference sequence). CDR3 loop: CASSLEGQENSPLHF. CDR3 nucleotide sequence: TGTGCCAGCAGTTTAGAGGGCCAGGAGAACTCACCCCTCCACTTT.

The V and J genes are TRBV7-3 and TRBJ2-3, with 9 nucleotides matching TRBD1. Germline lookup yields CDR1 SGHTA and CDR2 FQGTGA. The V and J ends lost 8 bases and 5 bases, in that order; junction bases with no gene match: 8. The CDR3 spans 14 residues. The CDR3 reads CASATGGAGDTQYF. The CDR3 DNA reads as TGTGCCAGCGCTACAGGGGGCGCAGGAGATACGCAGTATTTT.

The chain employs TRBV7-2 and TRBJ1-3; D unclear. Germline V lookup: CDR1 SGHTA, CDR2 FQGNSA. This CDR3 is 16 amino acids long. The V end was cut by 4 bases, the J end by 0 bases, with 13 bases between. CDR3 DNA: TGTGCCAGCAGCTCCCCATATGGGCACTCTGGAAACACCATATATTTT. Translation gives CASSSPYGHSGNTIYF.

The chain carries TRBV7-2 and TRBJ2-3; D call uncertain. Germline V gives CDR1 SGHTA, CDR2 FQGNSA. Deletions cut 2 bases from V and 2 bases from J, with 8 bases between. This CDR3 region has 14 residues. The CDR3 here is CASSLSPITDTQYF. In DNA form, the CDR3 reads TGTGCCAGCAGCTTATCCCCGATCACAGATACGCAGTATTTT.

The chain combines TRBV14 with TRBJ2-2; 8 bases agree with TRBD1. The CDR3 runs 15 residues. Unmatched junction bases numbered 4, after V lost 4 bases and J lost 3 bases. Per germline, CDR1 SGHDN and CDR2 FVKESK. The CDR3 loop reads CASSLRQGHTGELFF. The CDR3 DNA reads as TGTGCCAGCAGCCTTCGACAGGGGCACACCGGGGAGCTGTTTTTT. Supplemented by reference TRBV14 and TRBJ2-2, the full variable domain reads EAGVTQFPSHSVIEKGQTVTLRCDPISGHDNLYWYRRVMGKEIKFLLHFVKESKQDESGMPNNRFLAERTGGTYSTLKVQPAELEDSGVYFCASSLRQGHTGELFFGEGSRLTVL.

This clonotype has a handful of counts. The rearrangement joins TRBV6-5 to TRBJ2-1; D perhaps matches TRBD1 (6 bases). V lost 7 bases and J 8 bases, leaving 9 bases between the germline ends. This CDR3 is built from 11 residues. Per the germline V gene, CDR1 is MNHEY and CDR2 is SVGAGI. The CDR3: CASKGGYEQFF. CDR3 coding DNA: TGTGCCAGCAAAGGGGGTTATGAGCAGTTCTTC.

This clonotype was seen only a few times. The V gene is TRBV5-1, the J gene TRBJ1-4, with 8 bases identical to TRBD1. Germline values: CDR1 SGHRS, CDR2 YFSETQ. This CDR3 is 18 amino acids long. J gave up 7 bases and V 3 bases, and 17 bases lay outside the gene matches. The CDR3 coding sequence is TGCGCCAGCAGCTCGTGGGTCGTCGGGACAGGATCAGGTGAAAAACTGTTTTTT. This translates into CASSSWVVGTGSGEKLFF.

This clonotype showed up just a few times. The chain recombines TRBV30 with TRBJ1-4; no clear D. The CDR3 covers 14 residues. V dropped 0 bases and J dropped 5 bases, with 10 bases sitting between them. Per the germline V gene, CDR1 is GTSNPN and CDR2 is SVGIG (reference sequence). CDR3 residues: CAWSVLGQNEKLFF. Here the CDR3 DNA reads TGTGCCTGGAGTGTACTTGGGCAGAATGAAAAACTGTTTTTT.

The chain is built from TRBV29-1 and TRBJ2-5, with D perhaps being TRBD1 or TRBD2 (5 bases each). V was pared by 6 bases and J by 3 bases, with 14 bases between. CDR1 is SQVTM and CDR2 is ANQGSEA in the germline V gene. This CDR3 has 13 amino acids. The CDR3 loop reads CSVGWGTEETQYF. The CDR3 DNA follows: TGCAGCGTCGGCTGGGGGACCGAAGAGACCCAGTACTTC.

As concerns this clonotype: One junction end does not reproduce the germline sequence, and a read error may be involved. The CDR3 sequence: CVSSLRDPYYEQYF. The DNA of the CDR3 is TGTGTCAGCAGTTTACGGGACCCCTACTACGAGCAGTACTTC. The gene calls are TRBV28 and TRBJ2-1; D assignment may be TRBD1 or TRBD2 (5 bases each). The J call may be incorrect, as the DNA end agrees better with TRBJ2-7. Germline V gene data show CDR1 as MDHEN and CDR2 as SYDVKM. The CDR3 contains 14 residues.

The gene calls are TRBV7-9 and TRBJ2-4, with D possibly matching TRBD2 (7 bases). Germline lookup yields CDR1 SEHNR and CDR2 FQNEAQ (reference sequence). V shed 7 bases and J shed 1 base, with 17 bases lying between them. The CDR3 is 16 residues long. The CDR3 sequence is CASTPVGGHAKNIQYF. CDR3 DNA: TGTGCCAGCACCCCAGTCGGGGGGCACGCCAAAAACATTCAGTACTTC. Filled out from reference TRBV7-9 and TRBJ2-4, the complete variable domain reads DTGVSQNPRHKITKRGQNVTFRCDPISEHNRLYWYRQTLGQGPEFLTYFQNEAQLEKSRLLSDRFSAERPKGSFSTLEIQRTEQGDSAMYLCASTPVGGHAKNIQYFGAGTRLSVL.

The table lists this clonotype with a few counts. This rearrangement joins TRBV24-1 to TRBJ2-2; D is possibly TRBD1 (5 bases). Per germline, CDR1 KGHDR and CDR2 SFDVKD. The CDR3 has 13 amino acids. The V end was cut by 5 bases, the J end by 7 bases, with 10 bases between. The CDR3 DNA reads TGTGCCACCAGTGGGCAGGGTGACGGGGAGCTGTTTTTT. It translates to CATSGQGDGELFF.

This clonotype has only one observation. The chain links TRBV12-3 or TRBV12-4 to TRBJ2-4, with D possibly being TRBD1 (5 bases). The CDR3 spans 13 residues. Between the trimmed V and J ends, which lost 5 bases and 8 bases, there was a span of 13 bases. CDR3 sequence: CASSPRAVDIQYF. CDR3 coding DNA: TGTGCCAGCAGTCCCAGGGCTGTGGACATTCAGTACTTC.

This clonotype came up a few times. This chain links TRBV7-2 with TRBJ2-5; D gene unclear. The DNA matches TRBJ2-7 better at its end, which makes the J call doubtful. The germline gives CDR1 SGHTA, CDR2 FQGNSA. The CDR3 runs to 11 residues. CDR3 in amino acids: CASSLELEQYF. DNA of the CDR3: TGTGCCAGCAGCTTAGAGCTCGAGCAGTACTTC.

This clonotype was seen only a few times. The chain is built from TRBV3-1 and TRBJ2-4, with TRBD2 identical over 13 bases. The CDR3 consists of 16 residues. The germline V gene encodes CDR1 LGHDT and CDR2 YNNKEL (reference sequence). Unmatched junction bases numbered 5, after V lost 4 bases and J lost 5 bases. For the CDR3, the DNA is TGTGCCAGCAGCCCTCGGACTAGCGGGGGCGAAAACATTCAGTACTTC. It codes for CASSPRTSGGENIQYF.

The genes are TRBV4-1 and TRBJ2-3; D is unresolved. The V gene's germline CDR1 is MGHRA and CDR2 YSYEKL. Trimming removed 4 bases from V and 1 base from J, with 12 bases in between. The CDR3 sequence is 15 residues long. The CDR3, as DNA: TGCGCCAGCAGCCCCTTGAGCTATCGCACAGATACGCAGTATTTT. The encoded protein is CASSPLSYRTDTQYF.